The T cell receptor (beta chain) under discussion was sequenced for a study of shared clonotypes between healthy human individuals. Between the trimmed V and J ends, which lost 1 base and 4 bases, there was a span of 11 bases. The CDR3 runs to 14 residues. CDR1 SGHRS and CDR2 YFSETQ come from the germline V gene. The DNA input per sorted-subset replicate PCR was approximately 210 ng, corresponding to 25,000 to 35,000 T cell genomes. The repertoire was sequenced with immunoSEQ multiplex PCR; TCRdb's copy has only in-frame clones and lacks some. The data contain 2 million to 2.5 million clones, about 90% of them singletons. The study separated CD4+ cells into CD45RA+ naive and CD45RA-negative memory subsets. As regards this clone: Its antigen is as yet unknown.

Whole-study findings and limits: Memory subsets had estimated richness that was generally smaller than that of naive subsets. Sharing across four donors was highest in naive CD4 (roughly 5%) and lowest in memory CD8 (roughly 0.4%).

This chain joins TRBV5-1 and TRBJ2-5; D possibly uses TRBD1 or TRBD2 (7 bases each). The sequence was collected from a man aged 18 to 29 in good health. Some clones in this sample may be carry-over from other donors' samples. Sequencing input: naive CD4+ T cells from PBMCs. Subset meaning: CD45RA+ positively selected. The DNA for the CDR3 is TGCGCCAGCAGCTTGACAGGGGAGGGAGAGACCCAGTACTTC. Translation gives CASSLTGEGETQYF.